Detailed here is one TCR beta chain. The antigen remains undetermined. This sample stems from a study of T cell repertoires in cytomegalovirus infection. Germline-derived CDR1 and CDR2 are SGHNT and YYREEE (reference sequence). The J segment lost 3 bases and the V segment lost 3 bases, leaving 6 bases of the junction unmatched. The CDR3 contains 15 residues. TCRdb re-called the reads with MiXCR, one entry per CDR3 protein. The sample has around 430,000 distinct CDR3 sequences; under 55% are singletons. The genes are TRBV5-4 and TRBJ2-5; 9 bases line up with TRBD2. This receptor was identified in a human donor in good health (CMV status not recorded). Some clones in this sample may be carry-over from other donors' samples. The starting material was cultured PBMCs, obtained from culture after CMV antigen stimulation. This CDR3 reads CASSSQRGAKETQYF. Written as DNA, the CDR3 is TGTGCCAGCAGCTCCCAGCGGGGGGCCAAAGAGACCCAGTACTTC.